The 21 T cell receptor beta chains reported below all come from one sample, sequenced in a study of T cells in narcolepsy. TCRdb's copy holds only in-frame clones and misses some; the assay was immunoSEQ multiplex PCR. This table holds about 33,000 clones, 75% to 90% found once. Sequencing used CD45RA- memory CD4+ T cells from PBMCs. The receptors originated from a human donor with narcolepsy.

The V and J genes are TRBV5-6 and TRBJ1-2, with 7 bases identical to TRBD1. The CDR3 covers 16 residues. Germline V CDR1 and CDR2: SGHDT, YYEEEE. V shed 0 bases, J shed 4 bases, and the junction held 9 bases outside the gene matches. The CDR3 DNA follows: TGTGCCAGCAGCTTGGCCTTAGGGGGACAGCTCTATGGCTACACCTTC. It encodes CASSLALGGQLYGYTF.

V usage is TRBV29-1 and J usage is TRBJ1-4, with D perhaps TRBD1 (6 bases). In germline, CDR1 is SQVTM, CDR2 ANQGSEA. V lost 6 bases and J lost 8, with 22 bases in between. The CDR3 has 15 amino acids. The CDR3 coding sequence is TGCAGCGTACGCCAAGCCGGGGGGCTAAGAGAAAAACTGTTTTTT. Amino acid sequence: CSVRQAGGLREKLFF. Full variable domain (missing parts from reference TRBV29-1 and TRBJ1-4): SAVISQKPSRDICQRGTSLTIQCQVDSQVTMMFWYRQQPGQSLTLIATANQGSEATYESGFVIDKFPISRPNLTFSTLTVSNMSPEDSSIYLCSVRQAGGLREKLFFGSGTQLSVL.

J is TRBJ2-5 and V is TRBV5-4; D may be TRBD2 (7 bases). This CDR3 is built from 16 residues. V lost 5 bases to trimming and J lost 3 bases, with 20 bases between them. CDR1 is SGHNT, CDR2 YYREEE, per germline (reference sequence). The CDR3: CASRGGGRGGKETQYF. The CDR3 nucleotides read TGTGCCAGCAGGGGGGGCGGGAGAGGCGGGAAAGAGACCCAGTACTTC.

Concerning this clone itself: Other DNA sequences of this sample code for an identical CDR3. V and J are TRBV6-1 and TRBJ2-7; no definite D call. The CDR3 is 11 amino acids. With 5 bases removed from V and 2 bases from J, the gap between germline ends came to 4 bases. Per germline, CDR1 MNHNS and CDR2 SASEGT. CDR3 nucleotides: TGTGCCAGCAGTATCACCTACGAGCAGTACTTC. It translates to CASSITYEQYF.

The V gene is TRBV5-1, the J gene TRBJ2-3; tentative D call: TRBD2 (6 bases). The CDR3 has 17 amino acids. Trimming left V 3 bases short and J 0 bases short, with 17 bases between. Germline V gene sequence: CDR1 SGHRS, CDR2 YFSETQ. The CDR3 here is CASSSGHASGSTDTQYF. CDR3 DNA: TGCGCCAGCAGCTCGGGCCACGCAAGCGGGAGCACAGATACGCAGTATTTT.

The rearrangement links TRBV10-1 to TRBJ1-1; the D gene is possibly TRBD1 (5 bases). Germline CDR1 and CDR2: WNHNN and SYGVQD (reference sequence). This CDR3 spans 15 amino acids. Trimming shortened V by 3 bases and J by 5 bases, and 16 bases separated the two germline ends. The CDR3 nucleotides read TGCGCCAGCAGTGATCTTAAGGCCGGGGGAACTGAAGCTTTCTTT. It codes for CASSDLKAGGTEAFF.

The V call is TRBV10-1, the J call TRBJ2-7; possible D gene TRBD2, 5 bases. V lost 8 bases, J lost 1 base, and 24 bases lay in between. Per germline, CDR1 WNHNN and CDR2 SYGVQD (reference sequence). The CDR3 sequence is 17 residues long. In DNA, the CDR3 is TGCGCCAGCTCCTCAGGCTCAGAGGGCGATTTTTCCTACGAGCAGTACTTC. It codes for CASSSGSEGDFSYEQYF.

This chain joins TRBV11-2 and TRBJ2-2; a possible D gene is TRBD1 (5 bases). CDR3 length equals 15 residues. V lost 0 bases and J lost 4, with 9 bases in between. The germline V gene encodes CDR1 SGHAT and CDR2 FQNNGV. Here the CDR3 DNA reads TGTGCCAGCAGCTTAGATGGGGCCACCACCGGGGAGCTGTTTTTT. This sequence encodes CASSLDGATTGELFF.

The chain has TRBV5-1 and TRBJ1-1; D call uncertain. CDR1 SGHRS and CDR2 YFSETQ come from the germline V gene. The CDR3 is 14 amino acids. V lost 2 bases and J lost 0, with 8 bases in between. CDR3 amino acids: CASSLRLMNTEAFF. The CDR3 DNA sequence: TGCGCCAGCAGCTTAAGGCTTATGAACACTGAAGCTTTCTTT.

V is TRBV7-8 and J is TRBJ2-1, with D perhaps being TRBD1 or TRBD2 (5 bases each). The V gene lost 1 base and the J gene lost 10 bases, with 17 bases spanning the gap. CDR3 length equals 15 residues. Germline V gene sequence: CDR1 SGHVS, CDR2 FQNEAQ. The CDR3 is CASSLVPAQGPEQFF. The CDR3 coding sequence is TGTGCCAGCAGCTTAGTACCGGCTCAGGGACCGGAGCAGTTCTTC.

This clone came up once. This chain uses TRBV9 with TRBJ2-2; D is ambiguous. This CDR3 is 14 amino acids long. Per the germline V gene, CDR1 is SGDLS and CDR2 is YYNGEE. V dropped 5 bases and J dropped 7 bases, with 15 bases sitting between them. CDR3: CASRAGRVNGELFF. Here the CDR3 DNA reads TGTGCCAGCAGGGCCGGAAGGGTCAACGGGGAGCTGTTTTTT.

The chain has TRBV28 and TRBJ2-7, with D tentatively TRBD2 (6 bases). Germline V gene data show CDR1 as MDHEN and CDR2 as SYDVKM. Trimming cost V 5 bases and J 0 bases, with 14 bases left between them. The CDR3 is 15 amino acids. CDR3 bases: TGTGCCAGCAGTCCGGGCGGGACTGGCTCCTACGAGCAGTACTTC. Translated: CASSPGGTGSYEQYF.

V is TRBV9 and J is TRBJ1-2; 11 bases align to TRBD1. CDR1 SGDLS and CDR2 YYNGEE come from the germline V gene. The CDR3 consists of 16 residues. Losses at the gene ends were 0 bases for V and 4 bases for J; bases not matched to a gene: 5. CDR3 bases: TGTGCCAGCAGCGTAGCGGGACAGGGGGTCTTCTATGGCTACACCTTC. Translating gives CASSVAGQGVFYGYTF. Complete variable domain (other parts from reference TRBV9 and TRBJ1-2): DSGVTQTPKHLITATGQRVTLRCSPRSGDLSVYWYQQSLDQGLQFLIQYYNGEERAKGNILERFSAQQFPDLHSELNLSSLELGDSALYFCASSVAGQGVFYGYTFGSGTRLTVV.

This clone was picked up one time. The rearrangement joins TRBV11-2 to TRBJ2-7; TRBD2 is a possible D gene (6 bases). Trimming removed 5 bases at V and 3 bases at J, with 20 bases between. This CDR3 spans 16 amino acids. CDR1 and CDR2 (germline): SGHAT, FQNNGV. CDR3 nucleotide sequence: TGTGCCAGCAGCACCAACGGAGGGGCAGTCAGCTACGAGCAGTACTTC. Residues: CASSTNGGAVSYEQYF.

J is TRBJ1-2 and V is TRBV28, with 8 nucleotides matching TRBD1. V dropped 3 bases and J dropped 10; count of bases not matched to a gene: 13. The germline CDR1 and CDR2 sequences are MDHEN and SYDVKM. This CDR3 has 15 amino acids. In DNA, the CDR3 is TGTGCCAGCAGTTTCCCCACAGGGGGGAAGTATTTCTACACCTTC. This sequence encodes CASSFPTGGKYFYTF.

This chain uses TRBV7-8 with TRBJ1-5; D unclear. V lost 2 bases and J 7 bases, leaving 18 bases between the germline ends. The CDR3 extends over 16 amino acids. The germline gives CDR1 SGHVS, CDR2 FQNEAQ. The CDR3: CASSLSLDPIRQPQHF. CDR3 sequence (DNA): TGTGCCAGCAGCTTATCATTGGACCCCATCAGACAGCCCCAGCATTTT.

The rearrangement uses TRBV7-2 and TRBJ2-3, with TRBD2 matching over 9 bases. Looked up from germline, CDR1 is SGHTA and CDR2 is FQGNSA. The junction had 4 bases not matched to a gene; V was cut back by 8 bases and J by 4 bases. This CDR3 comprises 13 residues. The CDR3 nucleotides read TGTGCCAGCCGCCGCGGGGGGGCAGATACGCAGTATTTT. This sequence encodes CASRRGGADTQYF.

The chain uses TRBV28 and TRBJ2-1; 7 bases agree with TRBD1. V lost 5 bases and J lost 7; bases outside the gene matches: 14. The V gene's germline CDR1 is MDHEN and CDR2 SYDVKM. This CDR3 spans 16 amino acids. The CDR3 loop is CASSDQGTGRGNEQFF. In DNA, the CDR3 is TGTGCCAGCAGTGACCAAGGGACCGGCAGGGGGAATGAGCAGTTCTTC.

The V call is TRBV28, the J call TRBJ1-4, with D possibly matching TRBD1 (5 bases). The length of the CDR3 is 17 residues. Germline values: CDR1 MDHEN, CDR2 SYDVKM. V lost 1 base and J lost 4, with 16 bases in between. The CDR3 sequence is CASSLLVYRQSNEKLFF. The CDR3 DNA sequence: TGTGCCAGCAGTTTATTGGTGTACCGACAGAGTAATGAAAAACTGTTTTTT.

This clone came up once. The J gene is TRBJ2-7, the V gene TRBV27; D possibly matches TRBD1 or TRBD2 (5 bases each). CDR3 length: 16 residues. Germline CDR1 reads MNHEY; CDR2 reads SMNVEV (reference sequence). Trimming stripped 0 bases from V and 5 bases from J, with 17 bases between. CDR3 in DNA: TGTGCCAGCAGTTTATCTAAGGGACCGCTTTCCGACGAGCAGTACTTC. Protein product: CASSLSKGPLSDEQYF.

Concerning this clone: Germline is not matched at one junction end, which may reflect a read error. The rearrangement links TRBV6-1 to TRBJ2-1; D is uncertain. The V gene's germline CDR1 is MNHNS and CDR2 SASEGT. The CDR3 spans 13 residues. The CDR3 protein is CVSSEVATGEQFF. In nucleotides, the CDR3 is TGTGTCAGCAGTGAGGTCGCGACCGGTGAGCAGTTCTTC.